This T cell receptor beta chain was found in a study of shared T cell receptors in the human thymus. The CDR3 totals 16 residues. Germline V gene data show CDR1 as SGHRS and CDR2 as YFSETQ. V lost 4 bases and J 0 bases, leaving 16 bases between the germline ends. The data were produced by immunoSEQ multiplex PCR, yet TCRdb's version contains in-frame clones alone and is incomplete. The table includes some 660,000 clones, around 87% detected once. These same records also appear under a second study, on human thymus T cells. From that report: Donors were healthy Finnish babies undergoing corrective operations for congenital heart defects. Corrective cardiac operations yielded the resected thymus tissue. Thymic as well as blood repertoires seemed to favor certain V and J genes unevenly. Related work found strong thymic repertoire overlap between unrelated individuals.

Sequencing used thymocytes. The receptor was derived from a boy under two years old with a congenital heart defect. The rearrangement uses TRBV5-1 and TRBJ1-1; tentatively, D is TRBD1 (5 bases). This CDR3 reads CASSPTFGGLNTEAFF. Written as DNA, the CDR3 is TGCGCCAGCAGCCCGACGTTCGGGGGACTGAACACTGAAGCTTTCTTT.